Listed below are T cell receptor beta chains from one sample, sequenced in a study of cytotoxic CD8 clonotypes in ibrutinib-treated CLL. TCRdb keeps only in-frame clones here, not all; method: immunoSEQ multiplex PCR. This sample has some 98,000 clones, with about 78% found just once. The material was PBMCs, obtained after 12 months of ibrutinib treatment. The receptors originated from a human donor with chronic lymphocytic leukemia. The CDR3 runs from the conserved cysteine through the conserved F or W. A D gene is named only where the DNA matches it firmly. Clone sizes are given selectively: once, few, many, or a class where the clone is expanded.

>TRBJ2-3|.|TRBV7-2|TRBD2
CASSRRLAGYADTQYF
TGTGCCAGCAGCCGACGACTAGCGGGGTATGCAGATACGCAGTATTTT
>TRBJ2-5|.|TRBV5-4|.
CASSLTGEETQYF
TGTGCCAGCAGCTTGACAGGAGAAGAGACCCAGTACTTC
>TRBJ1-2|once|TRBV30|.
CAWSDRNYGYTF
TGTGCCTGGAGCGACAGGAATTATGGCTACACCTTC
>TRBJ2-7|.|TRBV11-1|TRBD1
CASSLPDRETYEQYF
TGTGCCAGCAGCTTACCAGACAGGGAAACCTACGAGCAGTACTTC
>TRBJ1-2|.|TRBV19|.
CATSRDTYGYTF
TGTGCCACTTCCCGGGACACCTATGGCTACACCTTC
>TRBJ1-1|.|TRBV5-1|.
CASSLISRGNTEAFF
TGCGCCAGCAGCTTGATATCCCGAGGGAACACTGAAGCTTTCTTT
>TRBJ1-2|.|TRBV28|TRBD1
CASSLPGQGRANYGYTF
TGTGCCAGCAGCCTACCGGGACAGGGGAGGGCTAACTATGGCTACACCTTC
>TRBJ2-1|.|TRBV18|.
CASSPQASNEQFF
TGTGCCAGCTCACCACAGGCTAGCAATGAGCAGTTCTTC
>TRBJ2-5|.|TRBV18|.
CASSLYQGAETQYF
TGTGCCAGCTCCCTCTATCAGGGCGCAGAGACCCAGTACTTC
>TRBJ2-2|.|TRBV27|.
CASSWGDRNTGELFF
TGTGCCAGCAGTTGGGGGGATCGTAACACCGGGGAGCTGTTTTTT
>TRBJ1-3|.|TRBV4-1|.
CASSQGDGSGNTIYF
TGCGCCAGCAGCCAAGGGGATGGCTCTGGAAACACCATATATTTT
>TRBJ2-6|.|TRBV18|.
CASSTGPSGANVLTF
TGTGCCAGCTCAACGGGTCCCTCTGGGGCCAACGTCCTGACTTTC
>TRBJ1-4|few|TRBV2|.
CASRRDNEKLFF
TGTGCCAGCAGGAGGGATAATGAAAAACTGTTTTTT